The rows below give T cell receptor beta chains drawn from one sample of a study. A single record per CDR3 protein comes from TCRdb applying MiXCR to the reads. This sample carries some 6,000 distinct CDR3 sequences, just over 9.5% of them seen once, and the ten largest clones take under 5.5%. Sequenced sample: CD4+ T cells from synovial fluid. The source of these receptors is a human donor with rheumatoid arthritis. The CDR3 runs from the conserved cysteine through the conserved F or W. The order of the fields is J gene, V gene, clone size, D gene, CDR3 DNA, CDR3 protein. D genes are given only for firm matches. The listing skips clone size in some rows; elsewhere it reads once, few, many or a size class.

>TRBJ2-1|TRBV4-1|medium-sized|TRBD2
TGCGCCAGCAGCCAAGCGGGGACTAGCGGGAAAAATGAGCAGTTCTTC
CASSQAGTSGKNEQFF
>TRBJ2-3|TRBV7-9|many|NA
TGTGCTTTTCCTGCCGGGACTCCTAACACAGATACGCAGTATTTT
CAFPAGTPNTDTQYF
>TRBJ1-1|TRBV18|NA|NA
TGTGCCAGCTCATTGCACGAGCAGGGTGTAGACACTGAAGCTTTCTTT
CASSLHEQGVDTEAFF
>TRBJ2-1|TRBV11-3|medium-sized|TRBD2
TGTGCCAGCAGCTTAGGGCTGGGCGGGAGAGATGAGCAGTTCTTC
CASSLGLGGRDEQFF
>TRBJ2-2|TRBV7-2|many|NA
TGTGCCAGCAGCTTAGCGGTCCACACCGGGGAGCTGTTTTTT
CASSLAVHTGELFF
>TRBJ1-1|TRBV20-1|few|TRBD1
TGCAGTGCTGAGAGAGGGGGCTTGGGCACTGAAGCTTTCTTT
CSAERGGLGTEAFF
>TRBJ1-1|TRBV20-1|medium-sized|NA
TGCAGGCTAACAGGGATGAACACTGAAGCTTTCTTT
CRLTGMNTEAFF
>TRBJ1-1|TRBV5-1|NA|NA
TGCGCCAGCAGCTTGGCCGTGGGACCTAAAGCTTTCTTT
CASSLAVGPKAFF
>TRBJ2-1|TRBV5-1|many|NA
TGCGCCAGCAGCTTGATGGGGAGCTTTTCCTACAATGAGCAGTTCTTC
CASSLMGSFSYNEQFF
>TRBJ2-1|TRBV7-3|many|TRBD2
TGTGCCAGCAGCGAACTAGCGGGAGTAGCCAATGAGCAGTTCTTC
CASSELAGVANEQFF
>TRBJ2-3|TRBV7-3|many|TRBD2
TGTGCCAGCGGGGGGGGGAGCACAGATACGCAGTATTTT
CASGGGSTDTQYF
>TRBJ2-5|TRBV2|many|TRBD2
TGTGCCAGCAGCCTCGGACTAGCGGGAGAGACCCAGTACTTC
CASSLGLAGETQYF
>TRBJ2-5|TRBV7-7|many|NA
TGTGCTAGCAGCTTAGGAGCGGTTCCTCAAGAGACCCAGTACTTC
CASSLGAVPQETQYF
>TRBJ1-1|TRBV18|NA|NA
TGTGTCAGCTCACCGAATAGTCAGGGCACTGAAGCTTTCTTT
CVSSPNSQGTEAFF
>TRBJ2-2|TRBV18|many|TRBD2
TGTGCCAGCTCACAGGGACTAGCGGACACCGGGGAGCTGTTTTTT
CASSQGLADTGELFF
>TRBJ2-3|TRBV15|many|NA
TGTGCCACCAGCAGGGACACAGATACGCAGTATTTT
CATSRDTDTQYF
>TRBJ2-3|TRBV5-5|NA|NA
TGTGCCAGCAGCTTGAGCACAGATACGCAGTATTTT
CASSLSTDTQYF
>TRBJ1-6|TRBV30|NA|NA
TGTGCCTACCGCCCTCATCCCGATTCACCCCTCCACTTT
CAYRPHPDSPLHF
>TRBJ2-7|TRBV3-1|many|TRBD2
TGTGCCAGCAGCCAAGATACACTAGCGGTATACGAGCAGTACTTC
CASSQDTLAVYEQYF
>TRBJ2-7|TRBV18|medium-sized|TRBD1
TGTGCCAGCTCACCCTTGGGACAGGGGTCTATCGAGCAGTACTTC
CASSPLGQGSIEQYF
>TRBJ2-7|TRBV20-1|medium-sized|TRBD1
TGCAGTGCTACAGGGACAGGGCGCGAGCAGTACTTC
CSATGTGREQYF
>TRBJ2-1|TRBV5-1|many|TRBD2
TGCGCCAGCAGCTTGGGGACTAGCTTAAAATACAATGAGCAGTTCTTC
CASSLGTSLKYNEQFF
>TRBJ2-5|TRBV10-1|medium-sized|NA
TGCGCCAGCAGAATCGGACGGAGCCAAGAGACCCAGTACTTC
CASRIGRSQETQYF
>TRBJ2-7|TRBV2|NA|NA
TGTGCCAGCACCCGGGACCGGTACTCCTACGAGCAGTACTTC
CASTRDRYSYEQYF
>TRBJ1-5|TRBV6-1|many|TRBD1
TGTGCCAGCAGGTCCGGGACAGCTAGTTTCAGCAATCAGCCCCAGCATTTT
CASRSGTASFSNQPQHF
>TRBJ2-1|TRBV6-1|medium-sized|TRBD2
TGTGCCAGCCCAAAAGGGACTAGCGGGAATGAGCAGTTCTTC
CASPKGTSGNEQFF
>TRBJ2-1|TRBV2|few|NA
TGTGCCAGCAGTGTACAACTCATCAATGAGCAGTTCTTC
CASSVQLINEQFF
>TRBJ2-7|TRBV5-4|NA|NA
TGTGCCAGCAGCTATGGGCCGACGGTTTACGAGCAGTACTTC
CASSYGPTVYEQYF
>TRBJ2-7|TRBV5-1|NA|NA
TGCGCCAGCAGCTTGGCCGTGTTAGACGAGCAGTACTTC
CASSLAVLDEQYF
>TRBJ2-1|TRBV20-1|medium-sized|NA
TGCAGTGCTAGGAAGAGCTCCTACAATGAGCAGTTCTTC
CSARKSSYNEQFF
>TRBJ1-2|TRBV15|many|NA
TGTGCCACCAGCAGAGATCTATGGTATGGCTACACCTTC
CATSRDLWYGYTF
>TRBJ2-7|TRBV11-3|NA|NA
TGTGCCAGCAGCTTACAGATCGAGCAGTACTTC
CASSLQIEQYF
>TRBJ1-4|TRBV10-3|medium-sized|NA
TGTGCCATCAGTGAGGAGACGTCAAAACTGTTTTTT
CAISEETSKLFF
>TRBJ2-3|TRBV7-2|large|TRBD2
TGTGCCAGCAGAGAACTAGCGGGAGGCGTGGCAGATACGCAGTATTTT
CASRELAGGVADTQYF
>TRBJ1-2|TRBV5-8|many|NA
TGTGCCAGCAGCTTGGTCCAGGGGAATGGCTACACCTTC
CASSLVQGNGYTF
>TRBJ1-5|TRBV24-1|medium-sized|TRBD1
TGTGCCACCAGTGAGACAGGGTCTTATCAGCCCCAGCATTTT
CATSETGSYQPQHF